The 25 T cell receptor beta chains below come from one sample, sequenced in a study of T-cell memory formation after mild COVID-19. TCRdb re-analysed the 5' RACE reads in MiXCR, keeping a single row per CDR3 protein. The sample consists of about 210,000 distinct CDR3 sequences, under 12% of them appearing once. Input material: PBMCs or a T cell subset sorted from them (not recorded which). All receptors come from a man aged 18 to 30 who had mild COVID-19 (a few samples of this study predate the infection). Cell type and time point are not known.

V is TRBV11-2 and J is TRBJ1-1; 8 bases are shared with TRBD1. V gave up 6 bases and J gave up 1 base; unmatched junction bases: 10. Germline V lookup: CDR1 SGHAT, CDR2 FQNNGV. This CDR3 has 16 amino acids. For the CDR3, the DNA is TGTGCCAGCAGTCGCAGGGGGCAGATTAAGAACACTGAAGCTTTCTTT. Its protein is CASSRRGQIKNTEAFF. Combining the CDR3 with reference TRBV11-2 and TRBJ1-1 gives the whole variable domain EAGVAQSPRYKIIEKRQSVAFWCNPISGHATLYWYQQILGQGPKLLIQFQNNGVVDDSQLPKDRFSAERLKGVDSTLKIQPAKLEDSAVYLCASSRRGQIKNTEAFFGQGTRLTVV.

This sequence joins TRBV6-5 and TRBJ1-6; no clear D. The germline CDR1 and CDR2 sequences are MNHEY and SVGAGI. The CDR3 consists of 13 residues. The ends were cut back, 2 bases at V and 8 bases at J, with 7 bases in the middle. The CDR3 here is CASSYIGDSPLHF. Written as DNA, the CDR3 is TGTGCCAGCAGTTACATTGGGGATTCACCCCTCCACTTT.

The chain joins TRBV20-1 to TRBJ2-3; TRBD2 is a possible D gene (6 bases). Trimming removed 7 bases at V and 7 bases at J, with 24 bases between. Germline assignment: CDR1 DFQATT and CDR2 SNEGSKA (reference sequence). The length of the CDR3 is 15 residues. The CDR3 nucleotides read TGCAGTGTCCCTTGGTGGCGGGGTGCTGGGTATACGCAGTATTTT. It yields the protein CSVPWWRGAGYTQYF.

The chain recombines TRBV7-3 with TRBJ1-1; possibly TRBD1 for D (5 bases). This CDR3 comprises 13 residues. Germline V CDR1 and CDR2: SGHTA, FQGTGA. V lost 5 bases, J lost 4 bases, and 11 bases lay in between. The CDR3 loop reads CASSAGGATEAFF. CDR3 nucleotide sequence: TGTGCCAGCAGCGCCGGAGGGGCCACTGAAGCTTTCTTT.

This clonotype was seen repeatedly, ten times or more. J is TRBJ2-2 and V is TRBV5-1; TRBD2 aligns across 10 bases. Per germline, CDR1 SGHRS and CDR2 YFSETQ. Unmatched junction bases numbered 4, after V lost 1 base and J lost 4 bases. The CDR3 consists of 16 residues. CDR3: CASSLTGLASTGELFF. The CDR3 DNA reads TGCGCCAGCAGCTTGACGGGACTAGCGAGCACCGGGGAGCTGTTTTTT.

The J gene is TRBJ2-1, the V gene TRBV7-8, with D tentatively TRBD1 or TRBD2 (5 bases each). Trimming pared 5 bases from V and 10 bases from J, leaving 18 bases between. Germline V gene data show CDR1 as SGHVS and CDR2 as FQNEAQ. The CDR3 is made up of 14 amino acids. In DNA, the CDR3 is TGTGCCAGCAGCCCAGAGGGGACCTCCCTAGAGCAGTTCTTC. Amino acid sequence: CASSPEGTSLEQFF. The full variable domain, in which reference TRBV7-8 and TRBJ2-1 provide the parts outside the CDR3, is GAGVSQSPRYKVAKRGQDVALRCDPISGHVSLFWYQQALGQGPEFLTYFQNEAQLDKSGLPSDRFFAERPEGSVSTLKIQRTQQEDSAVYLCASSPEGTSLEQFFGPGTRLTVL.

This clonotype was seen only a few times. The gene calls are TRBV7-3 and TRBJ2-7, with D unresolved. CDR1 is SGHTA, CDR2 FQGTGA, per germline. The ends were cut back, 3 bases at V and 5 bases at J, with 11 bases in the middle. CDR3 length equals 13 residues. The CDR3 sequence is CASSFGPGDEQYF. The CDR3 coding sequence is TGTGCCAGCAGCTTTGGTCCTGGGGACGAGCAGTACTTC.

This clonotype was detected a few times. V and J are TRBV5-1 and TRBJ2-5; TRBD2 matches 12 bases. This CDR3 has 16 amino acids. V shed 4 bases and J 3 bases; nucleotides not matched to a gene: 7. Germline V gene sequence: CDR1 SGHRS, CDR2 YFSETQ. This CDR3 reads CASSPGRTSGEETQYF. For the CDR3, the DNA is TGCGCCAGCAGCCCCGGAAGGACTAGCGGGGAAGAGACCCAGTACTTC.

This CDR3 reads CASSQGVPLHSCYEQYV. For the CDR3, the DNA is TGTGCCAGCAGCCAAGGCGTCCCTCTCCACTCCTGCTACGAGCAGTACGTC. The chain couples TRBV3-2 to TRBJ2-7; the table's TRBD1 call for D was not verified on the DNA. TRBV3-2 is assigned pseudogene status. The CDR3 length is 17 residues.

This clonotype was seen only a few times. This sequence joins TRBV6-5 and TRBJ2-2; 9 positions agree with TRBD1. After removal of 7 bases from V and 1 base from J, the junction contained 1 base not matched to a gene. Germline V CDR1 and CDR2: MNHEY, SVGAGI. The CDR3 is made up of 14 amino acids. CDR3 sequence: CASMGQGNTGELFF. DNA for the CDR3: TGTGCCAGCATGGGACAGGGGAACACCGGGGAGCTGTTTTTT.

This clonotype was counted many times. This chain joins TRBV5-1 and TRBJ1-5; possibly TRBD1 for D (6 bases). Germline V lookup: CDR1 SGHRS, CDR2 YFSETQ. The V end was cut by 4 bases, the J end by 5 bases, with 22 bases between. This CDR3 contains 17 residues. For the CDR3, the DNA is TGCGCCAGCAGCCCCCAACCGACAGGACTGGGACATCAGCCCCAGCATTTT. It encodes CASSPQPTGLGHQPQHF.

This clonotype was seen many times. The rearrangement uses TRBV4-3 and TRBJ2-4; TRBD1 matches at 11 bases. The V gene end was trimmed by 1 base and the J gene end by 2 bases; junction bases not matched to a gene: 7. This CDR3 has 18 amino acids. Germline CDR1 and CDR2: LGHNA and YSLEER. This CDR3 is CASSQARTGGWSKNIQYF. The CDR3 nucleotides read TGCGCCAGCAGCCAAGCCCGGACAGGGGGCTGGTCCAAAAACATTCAGTACTTC.

This clonotype was detected a few times. The chain uses TRBV4-3 and TRBJ2-7; no firm D call. Germline V gives CDR1 LGHNA, CDR2 YSLEER. Trimming took 1 base from V and 0 from J, leaving 7 bases between them. The CDR3 length is 14 residues. The CDR3 sequence: CASSQGLLSYEQYF. Written as DNA, the CDR3 is TGCGCCAGCAGCCAAGGTCTCCTCTCCTACGAGCAGTACTTC.

This clonotype was picked up a small number of times. The rearrangement joins TRBV6-2 or TRBV6-3 to TRBJ2-2; possibly TRBD2 for D (6 bases). Looked up from germline, CDR1 is MNHEY and CDR2 is SVGEGT. The length of the CDR3 is 12 residues. V was trimmed by 5 bases and J by 9 bases, leaving 10 bases between them. The CDR3 DNA follows: TGTGCCAGCAGTCAAGGGACTCGGGAGCTGTTTTTT. Protein: CASSQGTRELFF.

Only a few counts were recorded for this clonotype. The genes are TRBV11-2 and TRBJ2-5, with D perhaps assigned TRBD1 or TRBD2 (5 bases each). The V gene's germline CDR1 is SGHAT and CDR2 FQNNGV. This CDR3 comprises 16 residues. The V end lost 0 bases, the J end lost 9 bases, and 20 bases lay between the germline ends. CDR3 in amino acids: CASSLEGVLVYGAQYF. The CDR3 bases are TGTGCCAGCAGCTTAGAAGGGGTTTTGGTCTACGGGGCCCAGTACTTC.

This clonotype was found a few times. The rearrangement joins TRBV4-3 to TRBJ1-3; D ambiguous. CDR1 is LGHNA and CDR2 is YSLEER in the germline V gene. The V and J ends lost 0 bases and 0 bases respectively, with 9 bases between them. CDR3 size: 16 residues. The CDR3 spells CASSQDPGNSGNTIYF. In DNA form, the CDR3 reads TGCGCCAGCAGCCAAGATCCCGGTAACTCTGGAAACACCATATATTTT.

The gene calls are TRBV4-3 and TRBJ2-3, with 12 bases aligning to TRBD2. The length of the CDR3 is 16 residues. The germline CDR1 and CDR2 sequences are LGHNA and YSLEER. Unmatched junction bases numbered 6, after V lost 3 bases and J lost 5 bases. This chain's CDR3 is CASSHGLAGSEDTQYF. DNA for the CDR3: TGCGCCAGCAGCCACGGACTAGCGGGGTCTGAAGATACGCAGTATTTT.

This clonotype appeared many times. The chain is built from TRBV7-9 and TRBJ2-3; a weak D match, TRBD1 (5 bases). CDR1 SEHNR and CDR2 FQNEAQ come from the germline V gene (reference sequence). This CDR3 has 13 residues. V was cut by 1 base and J by 3 bases, with 5 bases left in between. As DNA, the CDR3 is TGTGCCAGCAGCTTAGGACAGACAGATACGCAGTATTTT. Its translation is CASSLGQTDTQYF.

This clonotype was picked up a small number of times. The rearrangement links TRBV5-6 to TRBJ2-1; D remains unclear. The CDR3 spans 13 residues. The V gene lost 0 bases and the J gene lost 8 bases, with 9 bases spanning the gap. CDR1 is SGHDT, CDR2 YYEEEE, per germline. The CDR3 DNA follows: TGTGCCAGCAGCTTGGTCCCCCGATATGAGCAGTTCTTC. Amino acids: CASSLVPRYEQFF.

The J gene is TRBJ2-2, the V gene TRBV24-1, with unresolved D. V gave up 5 bases and J gave up 6 bases, with 6 bases separating them. Germline CDR1 reads KGHDR; CDR2 reads SFDVKD. CDR3 length equals 12 residues. In DNA, the CDR3 is TGTGCCACCAGTGGGGCGGCCGGGGAGCTGTTTTTT. Translating gives CATSGAAGELFF.

Note on this clonotype: The junction shows a germline mismatch at one end, possibly a read error. V usage is TRBV24-1 and J usage is TRBJ2-2; TRBD1 or TRBD2 may be the D gene (5 bases each). Germline V gene data show CDR1 as KGHDR and CDR2 as SFDVKD. The length of the CDR3 is 15 residues. Written as DNA, the CDR3 is TGTGCCACAAGTGATTCGGGACGGAACACCGGGGAGCTGTTTTTT. Its protein is CATSDSGRNTGELFF.

The chain links TRBV20-1 to TRBJ2-1; a weak D match, TRBD1 (6 bases). The germline V gene has CDR1 DFQATT and CDR2 SNEGSKA (reference sequence). V lost 1 base and J lost 0, with 13 bases in between. CDR3 length: 16 amino acids. The CDR3: CSARVLGASSYNEQFF. The CDR3 DNA reads TGCAGTGCTAGAGTCTTGGGGGCGAGCTCCTACAATGAGCAGTTCTTC.

The gene calls are TRBV7-9 and TRBJ1-6; D unclear. This CDR3 is built from 14 residues. Trimming stripped 5 bases from V and 5 bases from J, with 10 bases between. Germline loops: CDR1 SEHNR, CDR2 FQNEAQ (reference sequence). This CDR3 is CASSPGYNNSPLHF. The CDR3 coding sequence is TGTGCCAGCAGCCCGGGTTATAATAATTCACCCCTCCACTTT. The entire variable domain, with the rest obtained from reference TRBV7-9 and TRBJ1-6, is as follows: DTGVSQNPRHKITKRGQNVTFRCDPISEHNRLYWYRQTLGQGPEFLTYFQNEAQLEKSRLLSDRFSAERPKGSFSTLEIQRTEQGDSAMYLCASSPGYNNSPLHFGNGTRLTVT.

The chain is built from TRBV25-1 and TRBJ1-1; D may be TRBD1 (6 bases). The CDR3 runs 14 residues. Germline V gene data show CDR1 as MGHDK and CDR2 as SYGVNS. Trimming took 5 bases from V and 7 from J, leaving 17 bases between them. CDR3 DNA sequence: TGTGCCAGCAGTCCCCGACTATTACAGGGTGAAGCTTTCTTT. Its translation: CASSPRLLQGEAFF.

The CDR3 DNA reads as TGTGCCAGCAGCTCACACTCCGGGGTGGGGATACTTCCCACCTACGAGCAGTACTTC. This sequence encodes CASSSHSGVGILPTYEQYF. V usage is TRBV7-9 and J usage is TRBJ2-7, with a weak D call TRBD2 (5 bases). V was trimmed by 4 bases and J by 2 bases, leaving 27 bases between them. This CDR3 has 19 residues. Germline V gene sequence: CDR1 SEHNR, CDR2 FQNEAQ (reference sequence).